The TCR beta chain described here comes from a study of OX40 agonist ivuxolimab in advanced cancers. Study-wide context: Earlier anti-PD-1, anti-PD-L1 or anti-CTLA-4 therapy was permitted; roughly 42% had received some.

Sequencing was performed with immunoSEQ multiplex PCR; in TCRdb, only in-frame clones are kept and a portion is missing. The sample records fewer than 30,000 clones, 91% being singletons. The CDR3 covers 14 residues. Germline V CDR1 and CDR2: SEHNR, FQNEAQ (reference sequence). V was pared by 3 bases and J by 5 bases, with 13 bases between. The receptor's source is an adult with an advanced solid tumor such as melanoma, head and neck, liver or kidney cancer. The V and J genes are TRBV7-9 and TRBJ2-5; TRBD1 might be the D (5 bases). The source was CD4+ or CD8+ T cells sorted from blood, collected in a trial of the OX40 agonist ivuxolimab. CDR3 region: CASSFAGLAETQYF. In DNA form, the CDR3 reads TGTGCCAGCAGCTTTGCAGGGCTTGCGGAGACCCAGTACTTC.